This TCR beta chain was sequenced for a study of T cell responses to AZD1222 COVID-19 vaccine. With V trimmed by 4 bases and J by 7 bases, 7 bases remained unmatched. The CDR3 sequence is 15 residues long. CDR1 and CDR2 (germline): SGHKS, YYEKEE (reference sequence). Profiling relied on immunoSEQ multiplex PCR, and the TCRdb table lists in-frame clones only, not all of them. The sample lists some 97,000 clones, about 93% occurring once. The rearrangement links TRBV5-5 to TRBJ2-2; 10 bases map to TRBD1. The receptor was derived from an adult in good health. Specimen: peripheral blood, collected on day 0 of AZD1222 vaccination. The CDR3 is CASSTRTGGIGELFF. The CDR3 coding sequence is TGTGCCAGCAGCACCCGGACAGGGGGGATCGGGGAGCTGTTTTTT. Filled out from reference TRBV5-5 and TRBJ2-2, the complete variable domain reads DAGVTQSPTHLIKTRGQQVTLRCSPISGHKSVSWYQQVLGQGPQFIFQYYEKEERGRGNFPDRFSARQFPNYSSELNVNALLLGDSALYLCASSTRTGGIGELFFGEGSRLTVL.